Following are 26 T cell receptor beta chains from one sample sequenced in a study of blood T cell repertoires in COVID-19. The protocol was immunoSEQ multiplex PCR, while the TCRdb copy is restricted to in-frame clones and leaves out a portion. Altogether under 200,000 clones are present, around 90% being singletons, with the ten largest covering 5% to 6.5%. Specimen: peripheral blood. The receptor source for this set is a middle-aged man with active or convalescent COVID-19.

This chain connects TRBV19 to TRBJ1-3; 8 bases align to TRBD1. The V gene's germline CDR1 is LNHDA and CDR2 SQIVND (reference sequence). CDR3 length equals 13 residues. With 4 bases clipped from V and 8 bases from J, the junction kept 4 bases outside the gene matches. As DNA, the CDR3 is TGTGCCAGTAGTACAGGGGGCGAAGACACCATATATTTT. Protein product: CASSTGGEDTIYF.

CDR3 DNA sequence: TGTGCCAGCTCACCCACGGGAATGAACACTGAAGCTTTCTTT. As protein: CASSPTGMNTEAFF. V is TRBV18 and J is TRBJ1-1; D unclear. There are 14 residues in the CDR3. V shed 3 bases and J shed 0 bases, with 8 bases lying between them. Germline loops: CDR1 KGHSH, CDR2 LQKENI. Full variable domain (remainder filled in from reference TRBV18 and TRBJ1-1): NAGVMQNPRHLVRRRGQEARLRCSPMKGHSHVYWYRQLPEEGLKFMVYLQKENIIDESGMPKERFSAEFPKEGPSILRIQQVVRGDSAAYFCASSPTGMNTEAFFGQGTRLTVV.

The chain recombines TRBV7-2 with TRBJ1-1; the match to TRBD1 covers 9 bases. The germline CDR1 and CDR2 sequences are SGHTA and FQGNSA. This CDR3 spans 17 amino acids. Trimming took 2 bases from V and 4 from J; bases not matched to a gene: 11. The CDR3 here is CASSLNRGLISGTEAFF. CDR3 sequence (DNA): TGTGCCAGCAGCTTAAACAGGGGGCTTATATCGGGCACTGAAGCTTTCTTT.

This clone was picked up one time. V and J are TRBV2 and TRBJ1-1; tentative D call: TRBD1 (6 bases). The CDR3 runs to 11 residues. Germline CDR1 reads SNHLY; CDR2 reads FYNNEI. Trimming took off 7 bases at V and 9 bases at J, with 12 bases between the two ends. CDR3 residues: CASTQGSKAFF. In DNA, the CDR3 is TGTGCCAGCACCCAGGGGTCAAAAGCTTTCTTT.

This chain uses TRBV5-1 with TRBJ2-5; TRBD1 matches at 7 bases. Germline V lookup: CDR1 SGHRS, CDR2 YFSETQ. The CDR3 runs to 16 residues. The V and J ends lost 2 bases and 5 bases, in that order; junction bases with no gene match: 12. DNA for the CDR3: TGCGCCAGCAGCTTCGTGACAGGGTCGGGGTTTGAGACCCAGTACTTC. Amino acids: CASSFVTGSGFETQYF.

The chain couples TRBV27 to TRBJ2-2; D is perhaps TRBD2 (7 bases). The V end was cut by 4 bases, the J end by 8 bases, with 11 bases between. Germline CDR1 reads MNHEY; CDR2 reads SMNVEV (reference sequence). The CDR3 runs 13 residues. CDR3 in amino acids: CASSWAGAGELFF. The CDR3 DNA sequence: TGTGCCAGCAGTTGGGCGGGGGCAGGGGAGCTGTTTTTT.

The chain combines TRBV9 with TRBJ2-1; TRBD2 might be the D (6 bases). CDR3 length: 16 amino acids. Germline lookup yields CDR1 SGDLS and CDR2 YYNGEE. With 1 base removed from V and 0 bases from J, the gap between germline ends came to 11 bases. The DNA of the CDR3 is TGTGCCAGCAGCGTAATAGGCGGGAACTCCTACAATGAGCAGTTCTTC. It specifies CASSVIGGNSYNEQFF.

The V and J genes are TRBV5-1 and TRBJ1-2; 9 bases agree with TRBD1. CDR1 is SGHRS and CDR2 is YFSETQ in the germline V gene. Germline trimming cut 4 bases from V and 2 bases from J; bases unmatched to any gene: 6. The CDR3 has 15 amino acids. The CDR3 reads CASSTFGQGNYGYTF. DNA of the CDR3: TGCGCCAGCAGCACGTTCGGACAGGGGAACTATGGCTACACCTTC. The full variable domain, rest sourced from reference TRBV5-1 and TRBJ1-2, is KAGVTQTPRYLIKTRGQQVTLSCSPISGHRSVSWYQQTPGQGLQFLFEYFSETQRNKGNFPGRFSGRQFSNSRSEMNVSTLELGDSALYLCASSTFGQGNYGYTFGSGTRLTVV.

The rearrangement joins TRBV5-1 to TRBJ2-5; 9 bases agree with TRBD1. The V gene's germline CDR1 is SGHRS and CDR2 YFSETQ. The J segment lost 2 bases and the V segment lost 6 bases, leaving 5 bases of the junction unmatched. The CDR3 is made up of 14 amino acids. The CDR3 loop is CASNRDRVQETQYF. The CDR3 DNA follows: TGCGCCAGCAACCGGGACAGGGTTCAAGAGACCCAGTACTTC.

This chain links TRBV7-2 with TRBJ2-1, with a weak D call TRBD1 (6 bases). Germline loops: CDR1 SGHTA, CDR2 FQGNSA. Trimming cost V 5 bases and J 6 bases, with 8 bases left between them. The CDR3 has 12 residues. The DNA of the CDR3 is TGTGCCAGCAGCCCACAGGGCAATGAGCAGTTCTTC. It specifies CASSPQGNEQFF.

This sequence joins TRBV2 and TRBJ2-5; a weak D match, TRBD2 (5 bases). CDR1 and CDR2 (germline): SNHLY, FYNNEI. V was shortened by 10 bases and J by 5 bases, with 11 bases between the two germline ends. The CDR3 is 11 residues long. The CDR3: CATLRGETQYF. In DNA, the CDR3 is TGTGCCACCCTCCGAGGGGAGACCCAGTACTTC. Based on the CDR3 plus reference TRBV2 and TRBJ2-5, the full variable domain is EPEVTQTPSHQVTQMGQEVILRCVPISNHLYFYWYRQILGQKVEFLVSFYNNEISEKSEIFDDQFSVERPDGSNFTLKIRSTKLEDSAMYFCATLRGETQYFGPGTRLLVL.

This sequence joins TRBV5-1 and TRBJ1-1; D is uncertain. Trimming removed 0 bases at V and 3 bases at J, with 12 bases between. The germline gives CDR1 SGHRS, CDR2 YFSETQ. This CDR3 spans 15 amino acids. CDR3 in DNA: TGCGCCAGCAGCTTGGCCGACTTTGGTTACACTGAAGCTTTCTTT. Translated: CASSLADFGYTEAFF.

The chain links TRBV19 to TRBJ2-3, with TRBD2 matching over 8 bases. With V trimmed by 2 bases and J by 3 bases, 4 bases remained unmatched. This CDR3 contains 15 residues. The germline CDR1 and CDR2 sequences are LNHDA and SQIVND (reference sequence). For the CDR3, the DNA is TGTGCCAGTAGTATAAGCGGGAGTTGGACAGATACGCAGTATTTT. Translated, it gives CASSISGSWTDTQYF.

J is TRBJ1-4 and V is TRBV28, with TRBD1 matching over 9 bases. Germline V gives CDR1 MDHEN, CDR2 SYDVKM. The CDR3 length is 15 residues. The V gene end was trimmed by 2 bases and the J gene end by 8 bases; junction bases not matched to a gene: 6. CDR3 bases: TGTGCCAGCAGTTTACTGGGACAGGGAGGGGAAAAACTGTTTTTT. The encoded protein is CASSLLGQGGEKLFF.

This CDR3 reads CASSLNVGVRAFF. For the CDR3, the DNA is TGTGCCAGCAGTTTAAACGTGGGAGTCCGGGCTTTCTTT. The rearrangement links TRBV27 to TRBJ1-1; D is unresolved. Trimming shortened V by 2 bases and J by 11 bases, and 15 bases separated the two germline ends. CDR3 length: 13 residues. The germline V gene has CDR1 MNHEY and CDR2 SMNVEV (reference sequence).

CDR3 in amino acids: CASSRPSGDGNEQFF. In DNA, the CDR3 is TGTGCCAGCAGTAGACCTAGCGGGGATGGCAATGAGCAGTTCTTC. This sequence joins TRBV6-2 or TRBV6-3 and TRBJ2-1, with 9 bases fitting TRBD2. J was trimmed by 6 bases and V by 5 bases; bases with no gene match: 8. Germline CDR1 and CDR2: MNHEY and SVGEGT. There are 15 residues in the CDR3.

The J gene is TRBJ1-6, the V gene TRBV9, with D possibly being TRBD1 (5 bases). Germline loops: CDR1 SGDLS, CDR2 YYNGEE. Trimming shortened V by 0 bases and J by 7 bases, and 8 bases separated the two germline ends. CDR3 size: 14 residues. Here the CDR3 reads CASSVVEGNSPLHF. CDR3 coding DNA: TGTGCCAGCAGCGTAGTGGAGGGGAATTCACCCCTCCACTTT.

The chain's CDR3 is CASSFRQGPREVTEAFF. For the CDR3, the DNA is TGTGCCAGCAGCTTTAGACAGGGGCCCCGGGAAGTTACTGAAGCTTTCTTT. The chain is built from TRBV7-9 and TRBJ1-1, with 8 positions matching TRBD1. The V segment lost 3 bases and the J segment 5 bases; nucleotides outside the gene matches: 14. The CDR3 totals 17 residues. Germline V CDR1 and CDR2: SEHNR, FQNEAQ (reference sequence).

This clone has just a few counts. This chain links TRBV28 with TRBJ1-5; 7 bases agree with TRBD1. J lost 6 bases, V lost 5 bases, and 10 bases had no gene match. Germline CDR1 and CDR2: MDHEN and SYDVKM. The CDR3 is 15 residues long. CDR3 coding DNA: TGTGCCAGCAGTCTTTCACAGGGGCTCGGTCAGCCCCAGCATTTT. Translating gives CASSLSQGLGQPQHF.

The J gene is TRBJ1-4, the V gene TRBV30; no reliable D call. Trimming removed 5 bases at V and 8 bases at J, with 18 bases between. Germline V lookup: CDR1 GTSNPN, CDR2 SVGIG (reference sequence). This CDR3 is 14 amino acids long. The CDR3 nucleotides read TGTGCCTGGGTCCCTGCGAGGTTCGGAGAAAAACTGTTTTTT. Its protein is CAWVPARFGEKLFF.

The J gene is TRBJ1-5, the V gene TRBV2, with D possibly being TRBD1 (6 bases). The ends were cut back, 6 bases at V and 5 bases at J, with 14 bases in the middle. The CDR3 is 14 amino acids. Per the germline V gene, CDR1 is SNHLY and CDR2 is FYNNEI. CDR3 bases: TGTGCCAGCAGCAGGGACAATCACGATCAGCCCCAGCATTTT. Its translation is CASSRDNHDQPQHF.

This chain connects TRBV9 to TRBJ2-2; tentatively, D is TRBD2 (5 bases). The CDR3 is 17 residues long. V lost 3 bases, J lost 0 bases, and 15 bases lay in between. Germline CDR1 SGDLS, CDR2 YYNGEE. The CDR3 coding sequence is TGTGCCAGCAGCGCCGCCTCCGGACTGACGAACACCGGGGAGCTGTTTTTT. This gives the protein CASSAASGLTNTGELFF.

The genes are TRBV10-3 and TRBJ1-2; 7 nucleotides agree with TRBD1. CDR1 and CDR2 from the germline V gene are ENHRY and SYGVKD. CDR3 length equals 16 residues. Unmatched junction bases numbered 8, after V lost 1 base and J lost 3 bases. CDR3 in DNA: TGTGCCATCAGTGAGTGGTCAGGGGGTTTGGACTATGGCTACACCTTC. This translates into CAISEWSGGLDYGYTF.

The gene calls are TRBV7-9 and TRBJ2-3; 7 bases fit TRBD2. The V and J ends lost 5 bases and 2 bases, in that order; junction bases with no gene match: 4. This CDR3 region has 14 residues. Germline values: CDR1 SEHNR, CDR2 FQNEAQ (reference sequence). For the CDR3, the DNA is TGTGCCAGCAGCACCGGGAGGTCCACAGATACGCAGTATTTT. Encoded protein: CASSTGRSTDTQYF.

This chain joins TRBV19 and TRBJ2-2; 8 nucleotides match TRBD1. Trimming removed 6 bases from V and 6 bases from J; junction bases left unmatched: 6. Germline CDR1 LNHDA, CDR2 SQIVND (reference sequence). The CDR3 has 14 residues. CDR3 nucleotides: TGTGCCAGTAGACCGACAGGGGACGCCGGGGAGCTGTTTTTT. Its translation: CASRPTGDAGELFF.

The J gene is TRBJ1-1, the V gene TRBV27, with 8 bases aligning to TRBD1. Germline CDR1 reads MNHEY; CDR2 reads SMNVEV (reference sequence). CDR3 length: 13 amino acids. With 8 bases clipped from V and 4 bases from J, the junction kept 6 bases outside the gene matches. CDR3 protein: CASGWTGSTEAFF. The CDR3 region has the DNA TGTGCCAGCGGGTGGACAGGGAGCACTGAAGCTTTCTTT.